This T cell receptor beta chain is from a study of blood T cell repertoires in COVID-19. Across the study: There were acute and convalescent COVID-19 samples, and they came from the United States, Italy and Spain. Sample material is recorded as cDNA or gDNA derived from T cells, B-cell-depleted T cells, or PBMCs.

Methods used by the authors: Amplification from reference gene primers served as the basis for estimated nucleated cell counts. TCRdb keeps only in-frame clones here, not all; method: immunoSEQ multiplex PCR. The V and J calls and the clone size are those of that table, but D and trimming were determined from the DNA. The sample yields around 340,000 clones, 86% seen once. Seattle's cohort entered during active infection and was followed longitudinally. The CDR3 consists of 16 residues. The specimen was peripheral blood. This receptor was taken from a woman aged 55-69 years with COVID-19, enrolled during active disease. This sequence joins TRBV21-1 and TRBJ2-1; TRBD2 is the table's D call and was not checked against the DNA. TRBV21-1 has pseudogene status. The CDR3 bases are TGTGCCAGCAGCAAATCTAAGGAGAGGGTAGCAGGTGAGCAGTTCTTC. As protein: CASSKSKERVAGEQFF.